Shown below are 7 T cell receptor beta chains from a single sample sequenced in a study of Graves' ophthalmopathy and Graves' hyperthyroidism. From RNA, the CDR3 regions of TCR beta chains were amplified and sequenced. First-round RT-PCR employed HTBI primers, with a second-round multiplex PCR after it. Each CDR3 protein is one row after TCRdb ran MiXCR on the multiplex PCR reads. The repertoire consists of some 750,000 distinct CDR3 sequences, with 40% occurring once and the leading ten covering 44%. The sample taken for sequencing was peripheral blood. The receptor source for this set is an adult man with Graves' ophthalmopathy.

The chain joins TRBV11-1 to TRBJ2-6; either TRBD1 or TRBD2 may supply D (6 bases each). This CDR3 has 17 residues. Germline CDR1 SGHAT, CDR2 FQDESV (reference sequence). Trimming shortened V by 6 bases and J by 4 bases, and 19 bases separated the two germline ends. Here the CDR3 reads CASRLRGVVTGANVLTF. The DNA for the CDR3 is TGTGCCAGCAGATTGAGGGGGGTGGTCACCGGGGCCAACGTCCTGACTTTC.

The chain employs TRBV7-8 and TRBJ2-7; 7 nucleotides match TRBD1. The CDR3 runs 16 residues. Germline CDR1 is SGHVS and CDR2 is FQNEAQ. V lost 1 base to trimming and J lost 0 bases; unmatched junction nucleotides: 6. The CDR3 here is CASSLVTGDNSYEQYF. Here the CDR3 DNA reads TGTGCCAGCAGCTTAGTAACAGGGGACAACTCCTACGAGCAGTACTTC.

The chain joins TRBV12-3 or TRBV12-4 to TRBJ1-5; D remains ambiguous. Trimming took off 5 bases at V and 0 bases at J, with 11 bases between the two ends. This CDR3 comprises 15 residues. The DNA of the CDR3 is TGTGCCAGCAGTCCTCAGGTCTATAGCAATCAGCCCCAGCATTTT. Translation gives CASSPQVYSNQPQHF.

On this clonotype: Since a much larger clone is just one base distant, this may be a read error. The CDR3 coding sequence is TGTGCCAGCAACTGGGACAGGGGGAATTCACCCCCCCACTTT. Protein sequence: CASNWDRGNSPPHF. This rearrangement joins TRBV9 to TRBJ1-6, with TRBD1 matching 11 bases. This CDR3 has 14 amino acids. CDR1 is SGDLS, CDR2 YYNGEE, per germline.

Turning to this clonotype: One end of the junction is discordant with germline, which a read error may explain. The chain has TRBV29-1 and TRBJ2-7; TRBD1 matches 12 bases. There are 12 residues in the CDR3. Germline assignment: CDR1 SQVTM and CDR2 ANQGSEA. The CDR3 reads CSFEGQGAGWYF. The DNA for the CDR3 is TGCAGCTTTGAGGGACAGGGGGCCGGTTGGTACTTC.

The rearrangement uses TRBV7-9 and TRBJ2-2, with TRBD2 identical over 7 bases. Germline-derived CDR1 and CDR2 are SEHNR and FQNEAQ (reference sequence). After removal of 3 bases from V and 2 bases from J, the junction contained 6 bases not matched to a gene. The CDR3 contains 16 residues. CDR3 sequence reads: CASSLGGTVNTGELFF. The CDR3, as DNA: TGTGCCAGCAGCTTGGGAGGGACGGTCAACACCGGGGAGCTGTTTTTT.

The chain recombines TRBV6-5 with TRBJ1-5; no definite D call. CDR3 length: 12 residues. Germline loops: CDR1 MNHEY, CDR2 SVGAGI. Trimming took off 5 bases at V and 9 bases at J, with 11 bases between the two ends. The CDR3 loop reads CASSQRLGPQHF. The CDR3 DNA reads TGTGCCAGCAGTCAACGTCTAGGGCCCCAGCATTTT.